This T cell receptor beta chain was identified in a study of blood T cell repertoires in COVID-19. Overall study context: The United States, Italy and Spain provided the acute and convalescent COVID-19 samples. T cells, B-cell-depleted T cells, or PBMCs provided the cDNA or gDNA that served as material.

Source study methods: Using reference gene primer amplification, nucleated cell counts were estimated. The method was immunoSEQ multiplex PCR; TCRdb's version includes in-frame clones alone and lacks a portion of them. V and J calls and clone size are copied from that table; D and trimming were computed from the DNA. The sample lists roughly 97,000 clones; approximately 80% were seen once. This clone was observed a single time. CDR1 and CDR2 from the germline V gene are MNHNY and SVGAGI (reference sequence). The CDR3 spans 14 residues. Trimming took 2 bases from V and 7 from J; bases not matched to a gene: 1.

Sequencing was done on a sample of peripheral blood. The sequence derives from a man between 65 and 85 years old with acute or convalescent COVID-19. This chain links TRBV6-6 with TRBJ1-6, with 8 bases identical to TRBD1. The CDR3 protein is CASSYRDRNSPLHF. The CDR3 DNA reads as TGTGCCAGCAGTTACCGGGACAGGAATTCACCCCTCCACTTT.